This entry is about one T cell receptor beta chain. The data were obtained in a study of technical replicates of blood from several donors. TCRdb's table, derived via immunoSEQ multiplex PCR, lists solely in-frame clones and lacks some. This table has about 82,000 clones, 90% to 95% appearing once. V gave up 7 bases and J gave up 4 bases, with 17 bases separating them. The germline V gene encodes CDR1 MNHNS and CDR2 SASEGT. The length of the CDR3 is 15 residues. The clonotype was recovered from a human donor in good health. This chain links TRBV6-1 with TRBJ1-5; the D is unclear. The sample taken for sequencing was T cells isolated from PBMCs. CDR3 residues: CASTRPGVSNQPQHF. DNA for the CDR3: TGTGCCAGCACTCGACCGGGAGTTTCAAATCAGCCCCAGCATTTT.